This record concerns one T cell receptor beta chain sequence. Its antigen is undetermined. Profiled with immunoSEQ multiplex PCR; TCRdb holds only in-frame clones, not every one. Of about 110,000 clones in the sample, less than 95% were seen once. This record comes from a study of OX40 agonist ivuxolimab in advanced cancers. Study-level results: The mean number of expanded clones was higher in CD8+ T cells than in CD4+.

CDR3 length equals 12 residues. Germline assignment: CDR1 GTSNPN and CDR2 SVGIG (reference sequence). V lost 7 bases to trimming and J lost 5 bases; unmatched junction nucleotides: 6. The study sampled blood at baseline, cycle 4 day 1, and cycle 7 day 1. The sequencing used CD4+ or CD8+ T cells sorted from blood, collected in a trial of the OX40 agonist ivuxolimab. V usage is TRBV30 and J usage is TRBJ2-5; 8 nucleotides agree with TRBD2. The receptor was derived from an adult with an advanced solid tumor such as melanoma, head and neck, liver or kidney cancer. The CDR3 nucleotides read TGTGCCTCCACGGGGGGGTTGGAGACCCAGTACTTC. This sequence encodes CASTGGLETQYF.